The 23 T cell receptor beta chains presented below share a single source sample, sequenced in a study of T cell responses to AZD1222 COVID-19 vaccine. Produced via immunoSEQ multiplex PCR; TCRdb's table is partial and in-frame only. The table lists under 130,000 clones, 75% to 90% of them singletons. This sample comprised peripheral blood, obtained on day 0 of AZD1222 vaccination. The receptors stem from an adult in good health.

The chain couples TRBV9 to TRBJ1-2; D gene ambiguous. CDR3 length: 15 residues. With 4 bases removed from V and 2 bases from J, the gap between germline ends came to 15 bases. From germline, CDR1 is SGDLS and CDR2 YYNGEE. This chain's CDR3 is CASSHADSPNYGYTF. CDR3 nucleotide sequence: TGTGCCAGCAGCCACGCGGATTCCCCAAACTATGGCTACACCTTC.

The V and J genes are TRBV5-8 and TRBJ2-1; TRBD2 matches 14 bases. CDR3 length equals 15 residues. Germline CDR1 reads SGHTS; CDR2 reads YDEGEE. V dropped 4 bases and J dropped 8; count of bases not matched to a gene: 5. The DNA for the CDR3 is TGTGCCAGCAGCCGGGGACTAGCGGGAGCATATGAGCAGTTCTTC. Residues: CASSRGLAGAYEQFF.

The chain is built from TRBV3-1 (or the pseudogene TRBV3-2) and TRBJ1-4; the D gene is possibly TRBD1 (6 bases). Trimming stripped 1 base from V and 5 bases from J, with 8 bases between. This CDR3 comprises 14 residues. CDR1 is LGHDT, CDR2 YNNKEL, per germline (reference sequence). This CDR3 is CASSQGQGNEKLFF. The CDR3, as DNA: TGTGCCAGCAGCCAAGGGCAGGGGAATGAAAAACTGTTTTTT.

The V and J genes are TRBV16 and TRBJ2-7, with D unclear. The length of the CDR3 is 15 residues. Germline V gives CDR1 KGHSY, CDR2 FQNENV. Trimming stripped 0 bases from V and 0 bases from J, with 9 bases between. Here the CDR3 DNA reads TGTGCCAGCAGCCAATCCGCGTTAAGCTCCTACGAGCAGTACTTC. Translation gives CASSQSALSSYEQYF.

The V call is TRBV6-5, the J call TRBJ1-1; 7 bases agree with TRBD1. Germline CDR1 is MNHEY and CDR2 is SVGAGI. Germline trimming cut 8 bases from V and 4 bases from J; bases unmatched to any gene: 7. The CDR3 length is 13 residues. CDR3 bases: TGTGCCAGCTGGGGGACAGACCCCACTGAAGCTTTCTTT. Protein: CASWGTDPTEAFF.

The chain links TRBV27 to TRBJ2-7, with D tentatively TRBD1 or TRBD2 (5 bases each). This CDR3 spans 14 amino acids. V dropped 8 bases and J dropped 6 bases, with 20 bases sitting between them. Germline values: CDR1 MNHEY, CDR2 SMNVEV (reference sequence). The CDR3 protein is CASSRGQVFSEQYF. The DNA for the CDR3 is TGTGCCAGCTCTCGGGGCCAGGTTTTCTCCGAGCAGTACTTC.

This chain links TRBV6-5 with TRBJ1-2; D is perhaps TRBD1 (6 bases). With 0 bases removed from V and 8 bases from J, the gap between germline ends came to 10 bases. Germline V lookup: CDR1 MNHEY, CDR2 SVGAGI. The CDR3 has 13 residues. CDR3 DNA sequence: TGTGCCAGCAGTTACTCGCGACAGGAGGGCTACACCTTC. It is translated as CASSYSRQEGYTF.

The rearrangement uses TRBV6-2 or TRBV6-3 and TRBJ2-7; no clear D. This CDR3 has 12 residues. V lost 5 bases, J lost 2 bases, and 7 bases lay in between. The germline V gene has CDR1 MNHEY and CDR2 SVGEGT. CDR3 nucleotide sequence: TGTGCCAGCAGTCTCGCGACCTACGAGCAGTACTTC. Translating gives CASSLATYEQYF.

The CDR3 sequence: CASSLGSGGYEQYF. For the CDR3, the DNA is TGTGCCAGCAGCTTGGGTTCAGGGGGCTACGAGCAGTACTTC. This sequence joins TRBV5-4 and TRBJ2-7, with 7 bases lining up with TRBD1. From germline, CDR1 is SGHNT and CDR2 YYREEE (reference sequence). CDR3 length equals 14 residues. V lost 0 bases and J lost 3; bases outside the gene matches: 3.

This chain connects TRBV2 to TRBJ2-1, with 10 bases that match TRBD1. The CDR3 runs to 14 residues. V dropped 4 bases and J dropped 3; count of bases not matched to a gene: 0. Germline loops: CDR1 SNHLY, CDR2 FYNNEI. The CDR3 DNA follows: TGTGCCAGCAGTGGGACAGGGGGCTACAATGAGCAGTTCTTC. Translating gives CASSGTGGYNEQFF.

The chain joins TRBV5-3 to TRBJ2-7; 12 bases match TRBD2. TRBV5-3 is flagged as an ORF with uncertain function. There are 18 residues in the CDR3. The J segment lost 3 bases and the V segment lost 4 bases, leaving 14 bases of the junction unmatched. The CDR3 coding sequence is TGTGCCAGAAGCAGAACTAGCGGGAGGCGTTCTAAAAGCTACGAGCAGTACTTC. It translates to CARSRTSGRRSKSYEQYF.

The rearrangement joins TRBV5-1 to TRBJ1-6; 10 bases match TRBD1. After removal of 7 bases from V and 8 bases from J, the junction contained 3 bases not matched to a gene. Germline V CDR1 and CDR2: SGHRS, YFSETQ. CDR3 length: 13 residues. The CDR3 sequence: CASRQGADSPLHF. The CDR3 DNA reads as TGCGCCAGCCGACAGGGGGCGGATTCACCCCTCCACTTT.

This sequence joins TRBV7-2 and TRBJ2-5; D is possibly TRBD2 (6 bases). The V end lost 1 base, the J end lost 4 bases, and 7 bases lay between the germline ends. Germline V gene data show CDR1 as SGHTA and CDR2 as FQGNSA. The CDR3 contains 13 residues. CDR3 region: CASSLERVETQYF. The CDR3 DNA is TGTGCCAGCAGCTTAGAGCGGGTAGAGACCCAGTACTTC.

This clone was observed a few times. This chain connects TRBV7-6 to TRBJ1-1, with no clear D. The CDR3 sequence is 13 residues long. In germline, CDR1 is SGHVS, CDR2 FNYEAQ. V lost 1 base and J 9 bases, leaving 12 bases between the germline ends. CDR3 DNA: TGTGCCAGCAGCTTAGGTTTTATGGGAAAAGCTTTCTTT. Translating it yields CASSLGFMGKAFF. The full variable domain, with the rest looked up from reference TRBV7-6 and TRBJ1-1, is GAGVSQSPRYKVTKRGQDVALRCDPISGHVSLYWYRQALGQGPEFLTYFNYEAQQDKSGLPNDRFSAERPEGSISTLTIQRTEQRDSAMYRCASSLGFMGKAFFGQGTRLTVV.

This chain connects TRBV7-9 to TRBJ2-1, with 10 bases identical to TRBD2. V shed 6 bases and J 7 bases; nucleotides not matched to a gene: 12. The length of the CDR3 is 16 residues. Per germline, CDR1 SEHNR and CDR2 FQNEAQ (reference sequence). The chain's CDR3 is CASRSYSGGPENEQFF. The CDR3 coding sequence is TGTGCCAGCAGATCCTATAGCGGGGGGCCGGAGAATGAGCAGTTCTTC.

The chain is built from TRBV2 and TRBJ2-7; TRBD1 or TRBD2 may be the D gene (5 bases each). Germline V CDR1 and CDR2: SNHLY, FYNNEI. There are 13 residues in the CDR3. V lost 7 bases and J lost 6, with 16 bases in between. CDR3 DNA: TGTGCCAGCACCTTAAGAGGGACGTCCGAGCAGTACTTC. This sequence encodes CASTLRGTSEQYF.

This clone was counted only a few times. This chain connects TRBV7-2 to TRBJ1-2, with 7 nucleotides matching TRBD1. Germline trimming cut 5 bases from V and 0 bases from J; bases unmatched to any gene: 6. The CDR3 has 15 amino acids. Germline V lookup: CDR1 SGHTA, CDR2 FQGNSA. Here the CDR3 reads CASSPGTAPNYGYTF. CDR3 bases: TGTGCCAGCAGCCCGGGGACAGCCCCTAACTATGGCTACACCTTC.

The rearrangement joins TRBV19 to TRBJ1-4, with 10 bases fitting TRBD1. Germline loops: CDR1 LNHDA, CDR2 SQIVND (reference sequence). The CDR3 consists of 14 residues. This CDR3 reads CAAGQGATNEKLFF. CDR3 sequence (DNA): TGTGCTGCAGGACAGGGGGCAACTAATGAAAAACTGTTTTTT. The full variable domain, its missing parts supplied by reference TRBV19 and TRBJ1-4, is DGGITQSPKYLFRKEGQNVTLSCEQNLNHDAMYWYRQDPGQGLRLIYYSQIVNDFQKGDIAEGYSVSREKKESFPLTVTSAQKNPTAFYLCAAGQGATNEKLFFGSGTQLSVL.

This clone showed up just a few times. This chain links TRBV4-3 with TRBJ1-2, with a possible D match to TRBD1 (6 bases). The CDR3 consists of 14 residues. The germline V gene encodes CDR1 LGHNA and CDR2 YSLEER. With 0 bases removed from V and 6 bases from J, the gap between germline ends came to 11 bases. Here the CDR3 DNA reads TGCGCCAGCAGCCAAGAATATAGGGGGAATGGCTACACCTTC. Protein product: CASSQEYRGNGYTF.

The genes are TRBV6-6 and TRBJ1-3; tentatively, D is TRBD1 (6 bases). Germline CDR1 reads MNHNY; CDR2 reads SVGAGI (reference sequence). The CDR3 has 14 residues. V was clipped by 4 bases and J by 0 bases, with 7 bases between them. This chain's CDR3 is CASSWTVSGNTIYF. CDR3 DNA: TGTGCCAGCAGTTGGACAGTCTCTGGAAACACCATATATTTT.

The rearrangement uses TRBV12-3 or TRBV12-4 and TRBJ2-1; D gene uncertain. The CDR3 is 12 residues long. V dropped 7 bases and J dropped 0 bases, with 4 bases sitting between them. CDR3 nucleotide sequence: TGTGCCAGCATGGTCTCCTACAATGAGCAGTTCTTC. Translating gives CASMVSYNEQFF.

The chain recombines TRBV14 with TRBJ2-7; D gene unclear. Looked up from germline, CDR1 is SGHDN and CDR2 is FVKESK. The CDR3 has 15 amino acids. V was trimmed by 2 bases and J by 0 bases, leaving 11 bases between them. CDR3 sequence reads: CASSQLSLSSYEQYF. The CDR3 nucleotides are TGTGCCAGCAGCCAACTTAGCCTAAGCTCCTACGAGCAGTACTTC. The full variable domain, completed using reference TRBV14 and TRBJ2-7, is EAGVTQFPSHSVIEKGQTVTLRCDPISGHDNLYWYRRVMGKEIKFLLHFVKESKQDESGMPNNRFLAERTGGTYSTLKVQPAELEDSGVYFCASSQLSLSSYEQYFGPGTRLTVT.

This rearrangement joins TRBV19 to TRBJ1-1, with D perhaps TRBD1 (6 bases). CDR3 length equals 14 residues. The germline V gene has CDR1 LNHDA and CDR2 SQIVND (reference sequence). V was trimmed by 4 bases and J by 5 bases, leaving 14 bases between them. The CDR3 DNA follows: TGTGCCAGTAGTAAGCTGGGACACAGGACTGAAGCTTTCTTT. Its protein product is CASSKLGHRTEAFF.